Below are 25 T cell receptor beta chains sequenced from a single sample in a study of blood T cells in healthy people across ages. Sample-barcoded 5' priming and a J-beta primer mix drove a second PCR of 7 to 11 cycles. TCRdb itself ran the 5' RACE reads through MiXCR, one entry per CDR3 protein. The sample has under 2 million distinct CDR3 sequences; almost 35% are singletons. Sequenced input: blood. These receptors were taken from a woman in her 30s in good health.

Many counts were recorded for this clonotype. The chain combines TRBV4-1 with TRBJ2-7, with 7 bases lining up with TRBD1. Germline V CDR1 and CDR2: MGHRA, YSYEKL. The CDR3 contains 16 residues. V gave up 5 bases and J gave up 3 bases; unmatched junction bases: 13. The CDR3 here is CASSNNPQQGLYEQYF. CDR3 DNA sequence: TGCGCCAGCAGCAACAATCCGCAACAGGGGCTCTACGAGCAGTACTTC.

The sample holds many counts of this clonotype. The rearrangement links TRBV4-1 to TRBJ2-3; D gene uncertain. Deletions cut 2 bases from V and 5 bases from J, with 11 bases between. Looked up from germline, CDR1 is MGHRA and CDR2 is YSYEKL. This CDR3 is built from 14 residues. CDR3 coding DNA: TGCGCCAGCAGCCAACTGGTCTGGGAAGATACGCAGTATTTT. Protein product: CASSQLVWEDTQYF.

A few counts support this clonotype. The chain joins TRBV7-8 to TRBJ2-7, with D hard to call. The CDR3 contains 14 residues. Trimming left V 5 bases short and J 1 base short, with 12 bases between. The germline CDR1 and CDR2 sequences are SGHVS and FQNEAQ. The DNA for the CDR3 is TGTGCCAGCAGCCGGTCGGACGGATCCTACGAGCAGTACTTC. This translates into CASSRSDGSYEQYF.

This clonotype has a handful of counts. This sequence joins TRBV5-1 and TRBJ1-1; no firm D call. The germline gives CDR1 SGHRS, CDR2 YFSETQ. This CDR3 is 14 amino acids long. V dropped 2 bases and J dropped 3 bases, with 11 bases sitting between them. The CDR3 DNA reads TGCGCCAGCAGCTTAACAGCCTCGCACACTGAAGCTTTCTTT. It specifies CASSLTASHTEAFF.

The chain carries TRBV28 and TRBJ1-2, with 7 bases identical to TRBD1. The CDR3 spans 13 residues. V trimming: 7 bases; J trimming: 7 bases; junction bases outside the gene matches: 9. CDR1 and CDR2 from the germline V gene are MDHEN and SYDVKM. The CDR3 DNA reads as TGTGCCAGCACTCTACCCAGGGGGGGTGGCTACACCTTC. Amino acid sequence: CASTLPRGGGYTF.

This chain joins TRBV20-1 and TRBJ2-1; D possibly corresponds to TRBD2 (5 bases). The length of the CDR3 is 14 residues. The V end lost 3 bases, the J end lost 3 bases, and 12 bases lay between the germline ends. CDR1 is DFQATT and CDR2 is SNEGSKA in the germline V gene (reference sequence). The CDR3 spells CSARSSSVYNEQFF. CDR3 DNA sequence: TGCAGTGCTAGGTCTAGCTCGGTCTACAATGAGCAGTTCTTC.

CDR3 sequence: CASSLDGSRQAQYF. The DNA of the CDR3 is TGCGCCAGCAGTCTTGACGGTTCACGGCAGGCCCAGTACTTC. This chain connects TRBV10-2 to TRBJ2-7; D gene unclear. This CDR3 is 14 amino acids long. The germline V gene has CDR1 WSHSY and CDR2 SAAADI. With 5 bases removed from V and 10 bases from J, the gap between germline ends came to 21 bases.

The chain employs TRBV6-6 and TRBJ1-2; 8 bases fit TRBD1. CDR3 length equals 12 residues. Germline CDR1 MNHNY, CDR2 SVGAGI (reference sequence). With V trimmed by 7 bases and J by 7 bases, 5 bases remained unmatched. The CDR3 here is CASTGGAGGYTF. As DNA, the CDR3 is TGTGCCAGCACAGGGGGCGCGGGTGGCTACACCTTC.

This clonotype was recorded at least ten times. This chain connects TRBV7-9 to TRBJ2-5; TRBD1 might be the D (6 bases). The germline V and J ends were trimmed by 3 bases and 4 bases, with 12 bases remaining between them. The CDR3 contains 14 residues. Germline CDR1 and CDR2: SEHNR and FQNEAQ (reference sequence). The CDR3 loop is CASSFAGARETQYF. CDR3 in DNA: TGTGCCAGCAGCTTTGCAGGGGCTAGAGAGACCCAGTACTTC.

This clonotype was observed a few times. The CDR3 here is CASSRASEAFF. CDR3 bases: TGTGCCAGCTCCAGGGCTTCTGAAGCTTTCTTT. V usage is TRBV2 and J usage is TRBJ1-1; D is perhaps TRBD1 (5 bases). Germline V gives CDR1 SNHLY, CDR2 FYNNEI. CDR3 length equals 11 residues. V lost 8 bases and J 6 bases, leaving 10 bases between the germline ends.

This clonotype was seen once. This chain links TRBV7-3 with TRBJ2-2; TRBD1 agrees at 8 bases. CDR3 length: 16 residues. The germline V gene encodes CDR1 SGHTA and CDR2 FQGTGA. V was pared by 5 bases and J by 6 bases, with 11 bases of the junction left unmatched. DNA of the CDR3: TGTGCCAGCAGCCCGGCACCGAGGACAGGGCCCGGGGAGCTGTTTTTT. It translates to CASSPAPRTGPGELFF.

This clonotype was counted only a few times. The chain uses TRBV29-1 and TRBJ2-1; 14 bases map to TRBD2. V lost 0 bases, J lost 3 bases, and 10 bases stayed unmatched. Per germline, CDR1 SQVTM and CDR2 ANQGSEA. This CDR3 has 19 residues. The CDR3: CSVEDGGLAGVGIYNEQFF. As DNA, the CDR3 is TGCAGCGTTGAAGATGGGGGACTAGCGGGAGTGGGTATCTACAATGAGCAGTTCTTC.

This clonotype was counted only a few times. The chain's CDR3 is CASSESRTVSTDTQYF. CDR3 nucleotides: TGCGCCAGCAGTGAGTCTAGGACGGTTAGCACAGATACGCAGTATTTT. The V call is TRBV10-1, the J call TRBJ2-3; unclear D gene. V was pared by 0 bases and J by 0 bases, with 10 bases between. This CDR3 comprises 16 residues. Germline loops: CDR1 WNHNN, CDR2 SYGVQD (reference sequence).

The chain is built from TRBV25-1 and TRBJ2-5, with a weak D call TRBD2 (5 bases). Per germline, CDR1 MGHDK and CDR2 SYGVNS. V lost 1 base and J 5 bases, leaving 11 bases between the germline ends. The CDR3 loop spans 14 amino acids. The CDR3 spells CASSEFKRWETQYF. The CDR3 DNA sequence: TGTGCCAGCAGTGAATTTAAGCGGTGGGAGACCCAGTACTTC.

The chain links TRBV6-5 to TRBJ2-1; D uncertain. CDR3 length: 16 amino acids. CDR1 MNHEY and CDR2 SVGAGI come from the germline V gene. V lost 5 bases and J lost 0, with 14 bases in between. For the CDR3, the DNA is TGTGCCAGCAGTCCCCAGAGCCTTGGCTCCTACAATGAGCAGTTCTTC. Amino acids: CASSPQSLGSYNEQFF.

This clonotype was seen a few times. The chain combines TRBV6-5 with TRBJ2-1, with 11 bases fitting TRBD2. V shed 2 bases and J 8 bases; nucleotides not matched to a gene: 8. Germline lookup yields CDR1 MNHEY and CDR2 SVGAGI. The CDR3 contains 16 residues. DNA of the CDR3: TGTGCCAGCAGTTACGCTCCCGGGACTAGCGGAGATGAGCAGTTCTTC. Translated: CASSYAPGTSGDEQFF.

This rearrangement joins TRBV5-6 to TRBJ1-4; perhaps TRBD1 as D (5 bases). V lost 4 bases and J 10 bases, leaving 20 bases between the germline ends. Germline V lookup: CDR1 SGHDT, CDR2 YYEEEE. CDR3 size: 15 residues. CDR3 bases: TGTGCCAGCAGCCCGGGGACCTCCCAAGGAGGAAAACTGTTTTTT. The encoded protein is CASSPGTSQGGKLFF.

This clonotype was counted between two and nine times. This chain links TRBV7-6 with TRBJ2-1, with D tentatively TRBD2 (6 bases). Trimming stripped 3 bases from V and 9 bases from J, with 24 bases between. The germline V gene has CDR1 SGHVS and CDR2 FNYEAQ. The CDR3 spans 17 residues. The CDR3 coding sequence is TGTGCCAGCAGCTTGCGATCGATTTTGGCGGGAAACGGTGAGCAGTTCTTC. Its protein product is CASSLRSILAGNGEQFF. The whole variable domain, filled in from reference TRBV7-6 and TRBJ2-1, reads GAGVSQSPRYKVTKRGQDVALRCDPISGHVSLYWYRQALGQGPEFLTYFNYEAQQDKSGLPNDRFSAERPEGSISTLTIQRTEQRDSAMYRCASSLRSILAGNGEQFFGPGTRLTVL.

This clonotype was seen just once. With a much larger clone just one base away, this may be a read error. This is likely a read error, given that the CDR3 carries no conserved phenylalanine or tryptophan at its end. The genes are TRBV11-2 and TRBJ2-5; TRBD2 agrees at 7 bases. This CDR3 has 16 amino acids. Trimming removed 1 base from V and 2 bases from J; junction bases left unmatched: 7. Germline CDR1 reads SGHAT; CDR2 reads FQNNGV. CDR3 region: CASSLGASGLQETQYC. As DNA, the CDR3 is TGTGCCAGCAGCTTAGGTGCTAGCGGCCTACAAGAGACCCAGTACTGC.

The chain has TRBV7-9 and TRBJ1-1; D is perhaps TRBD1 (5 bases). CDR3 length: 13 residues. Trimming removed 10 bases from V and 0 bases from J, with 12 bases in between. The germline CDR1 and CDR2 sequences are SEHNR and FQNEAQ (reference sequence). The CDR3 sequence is CAITGRLNTEAFF. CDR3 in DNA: TGTGCCATCACAGGACGGCTGAACACTGAAGCTTTCTTT.

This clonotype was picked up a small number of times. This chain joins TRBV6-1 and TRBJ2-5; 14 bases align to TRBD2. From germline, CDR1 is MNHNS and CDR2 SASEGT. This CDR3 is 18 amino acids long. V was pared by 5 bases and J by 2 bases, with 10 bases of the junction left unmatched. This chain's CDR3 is CASSPLVGLAGVQETQYF. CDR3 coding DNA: TGTGCCAGCAGTCCTTTGGTGGGACTAGCGGGGGTACAAGAGACCCAGTACTTC.

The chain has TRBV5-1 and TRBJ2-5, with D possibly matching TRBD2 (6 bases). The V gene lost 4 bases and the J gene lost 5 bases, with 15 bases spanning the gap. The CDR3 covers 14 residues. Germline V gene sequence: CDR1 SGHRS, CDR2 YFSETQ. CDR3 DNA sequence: TGCGCCAGCAGCCGGAATGGGAGGCAGGAGACCCAGTACTTC. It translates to CASSRNGRQETQYF.

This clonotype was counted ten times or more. The CDR3 DNA is TGTGCCAGCAGCTTAGCTAGCGGGGGGGCCAATGAGCAGTTCTTC. Translated, it gives CASSLASGGANEQFF. V gene TRBV7-9 combines with J gene TRBJ2-1; 11 nucleotides line up with TRBD2. V lost 0 bases and J lost 6; bases outside the gene matches: 1. Germline loops: CDR1 SEHNR, CDR2 FQNEAQ (reference sequence). The CDR3 spans 15 residues.

The CDR3 spells CASSLFQLGGEKLFF. The CDR3 region has the DNA TGTGCCAGCAGCTTGTTCCAATTGGGGGGAGAAAAACTGTTTTTT. The V call is TRBV5-5, the J call TRBJ1-4, with a weak D call TRBD1 (5 bases). The CDR3 runs 15 residues. Germline V gene data show CDR1 as SGHKS and CDR2 as YYEKEE (reference sequence). Trimming pared 1 base from V and 8 bases from J, leaving 15 bases between.

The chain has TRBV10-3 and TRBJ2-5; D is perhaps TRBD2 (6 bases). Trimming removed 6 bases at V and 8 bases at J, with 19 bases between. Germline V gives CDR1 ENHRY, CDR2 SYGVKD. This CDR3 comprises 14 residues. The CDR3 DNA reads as TGTGCCATCAGGGACCCGGGGGTCGAGCGAACCCAGTACTTC. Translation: CAIRDPGVERTQYF.